This TCR beta chain was observed in a study of T cell responses to AZD1222 COVID-19 vaccine. Sequencing used immunoSEQ multiplex PCR; TCRdb keeps in-frame clones, though not all of them. This sample has 90,000 to 120,000 clones, with over 85% found just once. This CDR3 is 13 amino acids long. The germline gives CDR1 LGHDT, CDR2 YNNKEL (reference sequence). Trimming pared 4 bases from V and 2 bases from J, leaving 8 bases between. The TCR sequence derives from an adult in good health. The chain combines TRBV3-1 (or the pseudogene TRBV3-2) with TRBJ2-5; D gene ambiguous. The starting material was peripheral blood, obtained on day 0 of AZD1222 vaccination. The CDR3 sequence is CASSRTEQETQYF. CDR3 coding DNA: TGTGCCAGCAGCCGTACCGAACAAGAGACCCAGTACTTC.